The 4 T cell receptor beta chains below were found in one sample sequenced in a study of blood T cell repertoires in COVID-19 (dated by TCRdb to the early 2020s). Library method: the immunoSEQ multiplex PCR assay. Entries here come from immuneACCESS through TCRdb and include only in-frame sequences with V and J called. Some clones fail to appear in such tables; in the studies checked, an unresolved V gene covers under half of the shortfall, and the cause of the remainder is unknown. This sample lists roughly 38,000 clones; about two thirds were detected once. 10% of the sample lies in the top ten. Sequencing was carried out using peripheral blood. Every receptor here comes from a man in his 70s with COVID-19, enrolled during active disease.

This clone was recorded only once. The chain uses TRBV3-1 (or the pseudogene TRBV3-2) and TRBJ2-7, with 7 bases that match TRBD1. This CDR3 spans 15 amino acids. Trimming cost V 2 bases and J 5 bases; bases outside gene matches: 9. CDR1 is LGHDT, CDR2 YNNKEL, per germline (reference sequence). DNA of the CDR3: TGTGCCAGCAGCCAAAGGGGGACAGTAAATAACGAGCAGTACTTC. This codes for CASSQRGTVNNEQYF.

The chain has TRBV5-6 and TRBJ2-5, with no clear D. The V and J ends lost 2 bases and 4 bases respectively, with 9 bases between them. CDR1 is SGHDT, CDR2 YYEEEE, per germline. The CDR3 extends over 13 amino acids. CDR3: CASSFWLIETQYF. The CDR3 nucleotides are TGTGCCAGCAGCTTTTGGCTTATAGAGACCCAGTACTTC. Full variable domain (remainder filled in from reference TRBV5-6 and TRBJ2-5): DAGVTQSPTHLIKTRGQQVTLRCSPKSGHDTVSWYQQALGQGPQFIFQYYEEEERQRGNFPDRFSGHQFPNYSSELNVNALLLGDSALYLCASSFWLIETQYFGPGTRLLVL.

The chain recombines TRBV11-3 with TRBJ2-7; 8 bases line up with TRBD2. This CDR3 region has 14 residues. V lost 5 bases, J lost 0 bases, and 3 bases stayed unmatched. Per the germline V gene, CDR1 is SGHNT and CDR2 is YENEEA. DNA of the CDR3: TGTGCCAGCAGCCCGGGGGGGAGCTCCTACGAGCAGTACTTC. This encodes CASSPGGSSYEQYF. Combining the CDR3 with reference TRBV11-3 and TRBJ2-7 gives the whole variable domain EAGVVQSPRYKIIEKKQPVAFWCNPISGHNTLYWYLQNLGQGPELLIRYENEEAVDDSQLPKDRFSAERLKGVDSTLKIQPAELGDSAVYLCASSPGGSSYEQYFGPGTRLTVT.

The CDR3 region is CASSYSWDFGGPLHF. The CDR3 coding sequence is TGTGCCAGCAGTTACTCTTGGGACTTCGGTGGTCCCCTCCACTTT. The genes are TRBV6-2 or TRBV6-3 and TRBJ1-6, with D possibly matching TRBD1 (5 bases). The germline V gene encodes CDR1 MNHEY and CDR2 SVGEGT. With 0 bases removed from V and 13 bases from J, the gap between germline ends came to 16 bases. CDR3 length equals 15 residues.